A selection of T cell receptor beta chains follows, all from one sample in a study of blood T cell repertoires in COVID-19. TCRdb's copy holds only in-frame clones and misses some; the assay was immunoSEQ multiplex PCR. Of about 150,000 clones in the sample, around 86% were seen once. Sequencing input: peripheral blood. Receptors were obtained from a man aged 65 to 85 with acute or convalescent COVID-19. The CDR3 runs from the conserved cysteine through the conserved F or W. Fields, in order: D gene, V gene, J gene, CDR3 protein. The D gene is left open where the match is weak.

>TRBD1|TRBV2|TRBJ1-1
CASRNRGEGTEAFF
>TRBD2|TRBV10-3|TRBJ2-7
CAISGLAGTYEQYF
>TRBD1|TRBV5-6|TRBJ1-5
CASSWGQGTNQPQHF
>.|TRBV3-1/TRBV3-2|TRBJ2-5
CASSQDLRRGLQETQYF
>TRBD2|TRBV27|TRBJ2-1
CATTGRRNEQFF
>.|TRBV6-5|TRBJ1-4
CASSYSFESEKLFF
>TRBD1|TRBV4-3|TRBJ1-2
CASSQGYRDRVDGYTF
>.|TRBV5-1|TRBJ1-1
CASGGELNTEAFF
>TRBD2|TRBV27|TRBJ2-7
CASSSWTSGGYEQYF
>TRBD1|TRBV29-1|TRBJ2-1
CSGRQGSEQFF
>TRBD2|TRBV11-2|TRBJ2-3
CASSLERESDTQYF
>TRBD2|TRBV18|TRBJ2-7
CASSSTTAGGYEQYF
>.|TRBV5-8|TRBJ1-2
CASSYRVGYTF
>.|TRBV12-3/TRBV12-4|TRBJ2-2
CASRDFNTGELFF
>TRBD2|TRBV7-6|TRBJ2-1
CASSLAPAGGPDEQFF
>TRBD2|TRBV2|TRBJ2-7
CASRTSGVYEQYF
>TRBD1|TRBV6-5|TRBJ2-3
CASSYGGTGTDTQYF
>TRBD2|TRBV9|TRBJ2-3
CASSVLTSGRDTQYF
>TRBD2|TRBV25-1|TRBJ2-7
CASSEPGTSGFYEQYF
>TRBD2|TRBV10-2|TRBJ2-3
CASSLAGDADTQYF
>.|TRBV5-4|TRBJ2-2
CASRQELANTGELFF
>TRBD2|TRBV7-3|TRBJ2-3
CASSKGLAGRSTDTQYF
>TRBD1|TRBV28|TRBJ1-2
CASSFGDSGLVRGYTF
>.|TRBV23-1|TRBJ2-6
CASSQSLFEGVGANVLTF
>.|TRBV18|TRBJ1-1
CASSPTDTVNTEAFF
>.|TRBV19|TRBJ1-5
CASSFQFRQPQHF
>.|TRBV6-5|TRBJ1-6
CASSYRREGSPLHF
>TRBD2|TRBV27|TRBJ2-6
CASSLRGGDSGANVLTF
>.|TRBV28|TRBJ2-7
CASSPPVVRAGEQYF
>.|TRBV5-4|TRBJ2-2
CASSLTNTGELFF
>.|TRBV5-6|TRBJ2-1
CASSLVGMNNEQFF
>.|TRBV7-9|TRBJ1-2
CASSLYDGSYGYTF
>TRBD1|TRBV19|TRBJ1-6
CASSIPGTANSPLHF
>TRBD1|TRBV18|TRBJ1-5
CASSPDRNQPQHF
>.|TRBV6-2/TRBV6-3|TRBJ1-1
CASSYLVTAEAFF
>.|TRBV30|TRBJ1-1
CAWSRGGVDTEAFF
>.|TRBV27|TRBJ1-3
CASSLSPEGAGNTIYF
>.|TRBV18|TRBJ1-1
CASSPGGGTTEAFF
>.|TRBV9|TRBJ2-7
CASSPFAYEQYF
>TRBD1|TRBV5-4|TRBJ1-2
CASSLAETGNGYTF
>TRBD2|TRBV28|TRBJ2-2
CASSFPLGSGREVGELFF
>TRBD1|TRBV7-8|TRBJ1-5
CASSSGTGGVGENQPQHF
>TRBD2|TRBV11-3|TRBJ2-6
CAPGGVSGANVLTF
>.|TRBV5-1|TRBJ2-7
CASSLGGGDLSSEQYF
>TRBD2|TRBV28|TRBJ2-1
CASRFRLAGDNEQFF
>.|TRBV29-1|TRBJ2-7
CSVASGHGSYEQYF
>TRBD2|TRBV6-4|TRBJ2-5
CASSDGTGTSGLQETQYF
>TRBD1|TRBV5-3|TRBJ1-2
CARSWSRDRANYGYTF
>.|TRBV3-1/TRBV3-2|TRBJ2-5
CASSTGRTETQYF
>TRBD2|TRBV6-2/TRBV6-3|TRBJ2-7
CASSNGEGLGEQYF
>.|TRBV5-6|TRBJ2-2
CASTQLGSSNTGELFF
>.|TRBV11-3|TRBJ2-5
CASSTGRDTQETQYF
>TRBD2|TRBV6-1|TRBJ2-7
CASSEAAAGGSYEQYF